One and the same sample provided the 10 T cell receptor beta chains below, sequenced in a study of human T cells and chemical hapten exposure. TCRdb re-analysed the RACE reads in MiXCR, keeping a single row per CDR3 protein. The data show roughly 45,000 distinct CDR3 sequences, about 9% seen once. Regarding time point: patch test 1, 2 weeks after DPC sensitization. Treatment specified: therapeutic diphenylcyclopropenone sensitization with weekly scalp DPC. This material consisted of whole blood, taken in connection with sensitization to the hapten diphenylcyclopropenone (DPC). These receptors all come from a woman aged 50 to 65 with alopecia areata. Some clones in this sample may be carry-over from other donors' samples.

This clonotype was observed a handful of times. The chain employs TRBV12-3 or TRBV12-4 and TRBJ2-1; TRBD2 matches 10 bases. With 0 bases clipped from V and 4 bases from J, the junction kept 18 bases outside the gene matches. CDR3 size: 21 residues. The CDR3 loop is CASSLAQNLIGLAGEYNEQFF. The DNA of the CDR3 is TGTGCCAGCAGTTTAGCACAGAACCTGATCGGGCTAGCGGGGGAGTACAATGAGCAGTTCTTC.

This clonotype was recorded at least ten times. The chain recombines TRBV12-3 or TRBV12-4 with TRBJ2-5; the D is unclear. The CDR3 is made up of 15 amino acids. V shed 3 bases and J shed 4 bases, with 15 bases lying between them. In DNA, the CDR3 is TGTGCCAGCAGTTTTTCCGGGCATCAAGGAGAGACCCAGTACTTC. It encodes CASSFSGHQGETQYF.

In this sample, this clonotype turned up many times. The chain uses TRBV29-1 and TRBJ2-2, with 9 bases fitting TRBD1. The CDR3 consists of 15 residues. J gave up 4 bases and V 7 bases, and 10 bases lay outside the gene matches. CDR1 and CDR2 (germline): SQVTM, ANQGSEA. The DNA of the CDR3 is TGCAGCGATGAGACAGGGGGTGATCCCACCGGGGAGCTGTTTTTT. Protein: CSDETGGDPTGELFF.

Concerning this clonotype itself: This may come from a read error, since a much larger clone is one base off. V is TRBV2 and J is TRBJ1-6, with unresolved D. The CDR3 has 17 amino acids. Germline V gene sequence: CDR1 SNHLY, CDR2 FYNNEI. For the CDR3, the DNA is TGTGCCAGCACCTCTAGGCAGCTGCCATGGGGAGATTCACCCCCCCACTTT. Its translation: CASTSRQLPWGDSPPHF.

This clonotype occurred a few times. The chain links TRBV20-1 to TRBJ2-3, with 10 bases that match TRBD2. Trimming cost V 4 bases and J 7 bases; bases outside gene matches: 14. This CDR3 has 16 residues. Looked up from germline, CDR1 is DFQATT and CDR2 is SNEGSKA (reference sequence). The chain's CDR3 is CSAIPFASGGKYTQYF. In DNA, the CDR3 is TGCAGTGCTATCCCTTTTGCTAGCGGGGGCAAGTATACGCAGTATTTT.

The chain uses TRBV7-8 and TRBJ2-1; TRBD1 might be the D (5 bases). The V end was cut by 1 base, the J end by 4 bases, with 14 bases between. The CDR3 length is 16 residues. Germline V CDR1 and CDR2: SGHVS, FQNEAQ. CDR3 in amino acids: CASSLEGRSRYNEQFF. CDR3 DNA sequence: TGTGCCAGCAGCTTAGAGGGGCGGAGCAGATACAATGAGCAGTTCTTC. The full variable domain, completed using reference TRBV7-8 and TRBJ2-1, is GAGVSQSPRYKVAKRGQDVALRCDPISGHVSLFWYQQALGQGPEFLTYFQNEAQLDKSGLPSDRFFAERPEGSVSTLKIQRTQQEDSAVYLCASSLEGRSRYNEQFFGPGTRLTVL.

The chain joins TRBV5-6 to TRBJ2-2; 11 bases fit TRBD2. After removal of 3 bases from V and 5 bases from J, the junction contained 18 bases not matched to a gene. The germline V gene has CDR1 SGHDT and CDR2 YYEEEE. The CDR3 runs 20 residues. CDR3 amino acids: CASSSPPYSGRAIGTGELFF. CDR3 nucleotide sequence: TGTGCCAGCAGCTCCCCTCCATATAGCGGGAGGGCTATCGGGACCGGGGAGCTGTTTTTT. Full variable domain (rest looked up from reference TRBV5-6 and TRBJ2-2): DAGVTQSPTHLIKTRGQQVTLRCSPKSGHDTVSWYQQALGQGPQFIFQYYEEEERQRGNFPDRFSGHQFPNYSSELNVNALLLGDSALYLCASSSPPYSGRAIGTGELFFGEGSRLTVL.

At least ten counts were recorded for this clonotype. The chain joins TRBV7-8 to TRBJ2-5; D uncertain. This CDR3 has 15 residues. Germline loops: CDR1 SGHVS, CDR2 FQNEAQ. V lost 2 bases and J 1 base, leaving 11 bases between the germline ends. CDR3 in amino acids: CASSLMRQVQETQYF. Written as DNA, the CDR3 is TGTGCCAGCAGCTTAATGAGGCAGGTCCAAGAGACCCAGTACTTC.

This clonotype has at least ten counts. The rearrangement links TRBV28 to TRBJ2-6; weak D call: TRBD1 (6 bases). Germline V gene lookup returns CDR1 MDHEN and CDR2 SYDVKM. The V gene lost 4 bases and the J gene lost 0 bases, with 16 bases spanning the gap. CDR3 length: 18 amino acids. Here the CDR3 DNA reads TGTGCCAGCAGTTCCTCCTGGGGGCAGGACTCTGGGGCCAACGTCCTGACTTTC. It encodes CASSSSWGQDSGANVLTF.

This clonotype was recorded many times. The rearrangement uses TRBV28 and TRBJ2-7, with D hard to call. Germline lookup yields CDR1 MDHEN and CDR2 SYDVKM. CDR3 length: 11 amino acids. V dropped 6 bases and J dropped 2 bases, with 5 bases sitting between them. CDR3 sequence reads: CASSSAYEQYF. The CDR3 nucleotides read TGTGCCAGCAGCTCCGCCTACGAGCAGTACTTC.